This TCR beta chain derives from a study of blood T cell repertoires in COVID-19. Study details: The samples span acute and convalescent COVID-19 from the United States, Italy and Spain. T cells, B-cell-depleted T cells, or PBMCs provided the cDNA or gDNA that served as material.

Concerning this clone: In the same sample, other DNA sequences code for this CDR3.

How the authors handled the data: Estimates of nucleated cell counts were drawn from the amplification of reference gene primers. Method: immunoSEQ multiplex PCR; TCRdb's copy keeps in-frame clones and lacks some. V, J and clone size derive from that table, while D and trimming were established from the DNA sequence. Among roughly 90,000 clones listed, roughly 85% were seen once. Germline V CDR1 and CDR2: LNHDA, SQIVND (reference sequence). This CDR3 comprises 15 residues. Trimming shortened V by 1 base and J by 5 bases, and 12 bases separated the two germline ends. The clonotype originates from a human donor in a cohort sampled during active COVID-19. J is TRBJ1-5 and V is TRBV19; D is perhaps TRBD1 (6 bases). The sequenced sample was peripheral blood. Here the CDR3 reads CASSIGRGGDQPQHF. The CDR3 DNA is TGTGCCAGTAGTATAGGCAGGGGAGGGGATCAGCCCCAGCATTTT.